The rows below give T cell receptor beta chains drawn from one sample of a study of breast tumors, draining lymph nodes, adjacent tissues. TCRdb called the multiplex PCR reads again in MiXCR, with one record for every CDR3 protein. The sample has some 170,000 distinct CDR3 sequences; roughly 35% are singletons. The sequenced material came from axillary lymph node tissue. These receptors all stem from a female donor with breast cancer. Some clones in this sample may be carry-over from other donors' samples. CDR3s leave out the opening cysteine and the closing phenylalanine or tryptophan. The order of the fields is CDR3 protein, V gene, J gene.

ASSLGHKTTNTEAF	TRBV5-4	TRBJ1-1
ASSHPTGREKIF	TRBV14	TRBJ1-4
ASSLERGAGTQY	TRBV7-3	TRBJ2-5
ASSITSDGETQY	TRBV4-1	.
SVVRARGYNGQF	TRBV29-1	TRBJ2-1
ARSLGPPTSVQETQY	TRBV27	TRBJ2-5
ASIGAPRSSYNEQF	TRBV28	TRBJ2-1
ASSLGQGASYGYT	TRBV19	TRBJ1-2
ASSSYPGAEDTQY	TRBV12-3/TRBV12-4	TRBJ2-3
ASSFQAGVGELF	TRBV7-2	TRBJ2-2
ASSFGNQPQH	TRBV28	TRBJ1-5
ASSQSWRGDEQY	TRBV4-1	TRBJ2-7
ASSLGQGVSLDEKLF	TRBV5-1	TRBJ1-4
VWSRGQVDQPQH	TRBV30	TRBJ1-5
ASSETIGVGYT	TRBV6-4	TRBJ1-2
ASSVGGAPTDTQY	TRBV9	TRBJ2-3
ATSRDGGGRYGYT	TRBV15	TRBJ1-2
AWSPPDRLVYEQY	TRBV30	TRBJ2-7
SAKGQGGYAQY	TRBV20-1	TRBJ2-7
ASSEGQPYNEQF	TRBV10-2	TRBJ2-1
SAQGLPGQPQH	TRBV29-1	TRBJ1-5
ASSQDLSTPPSWY	TRBV14	TRBJ2-5
ASSLEQGSNQPQH	TRBV12-3/TRBV12-4	TRBJ1-5
ASSQSRTILEGGQPQH	TRBV7-3	TRBJ1-5
ASSAPIAGAPDTDTQY	TRBV9	TRBJ2-3
ASSEGVADTQY	TRBV2	TRBJ2-3
ASISGDSNQPQH	TRBV19	TRBJ1-5
SAGTQGTQY	TRBV20-1	TRBJ2-5
ATSDLTTSGRTDTQY	TRBV24-1	TRBJ2-3
ASSGGGTSGTDTQY	TRBV9	TRBJ2-3
SVQKMGGGTDTQY	TRBV29-1	TRBJ2-3
SAFLAMGTDTQY	TRBV20-1	TRBJ2-3
ASSDPAGVSYEQY	TRBV25-1	TRBJ2-7
ASSQGPGLAGGTSSYEQY	TRBV4-2	TRBJ2-7
ASSQGTDSNQPQH	TRBV4-2	TRBJ1-5
ASSLGTGDST	TRBV28	TRBJ1-2
ASILRGGTDTQY	TRBV28	TRBJ2-3
ASSFFGSIGELF	TRBV7-2	TRBJ2-2
ASSLASGAGREGRGEKLF	TRBV5-1	TRBJ1-4